A selection of T cell receptor beta chains follows, all from one sample in a study of blood T cell repertoires in COVID-19. Only in-frame clones appear in the TCRdb table, and some are missing; sequencing was by immunoSEQ multiplex PCR. The sample records fewer than 350,000 clones, around four fifths being singletons. The source material was peripheral blood. Receptor source: a woman aged 45-65 years with active or convalescent COVID-19. Each CDR3 is given with its conserved first and last residue. D genes are given only for firm matches. A row's size may be missing; if present it is once, few, many or a size class.

>TRBJ2-3|-|-|TRBV14
CASSRRLARSTDTQYF
TGTGCCAGCAGCCGAAGGTTAGCGCGCTCCACAGATACGCAGTATTTT
>TRBJ1-6|-|-|TRBV2
CASIGPGSSPLHF
TGTGCCAGCATAGGCCCCGGGAGTTCACCCCTCCACTTT
>TRBJ2-7|once|TRBD2|TRBV5-1
CASSLDPSGSYEQYF
TGCGCCAGCAGCTTGGATCCTAGCGGGTCCTACGAGCAGTACTTC
>TRBJ1-4|-|-|TRBV28
CASSFLLDRLKLFF
TGTGCCAGCAGTTTCTTACTGGACAGACTAAAACTGTTTTTT
>TRBJ2-3|-|TRBD2|TRBV10-2
CASSRTSGRTDTQYF
TGCGCCAGCAGTCGGACTAGCGGGAGGACAGATACGCAGTATTTT
>TRBJ1-1|few|-|TRBV29-1
CSVEALTSNTEAFF
TGCAGCGTTGAAGCTCTGACTTCGAACACTGAAGCTTTCTTT
>TRBJ2-5|-|TRBD2|TRBV2
CASSELAGWTQYF
TGTGCCAGCAGTGAACTAGCGGGTTGGACCCAGTACTTC
>TRBJ2-2|-|-|TRBV28
CASSSRGELFF
TGTGCCAGCAGTTCTCGCGGGGAGCTGTTTTTT
>TRBJ1-6|many|-|TRBV5-1
CASSLGQYYNSPLHF
TGCGCCAGCAGCTTAGGACAGTACTATAATTCACCCCTCCACTTT
>TRBJ1-3|-|TRBD1|TRBV6-6
CASSRDRVLHTIYF
TGTGCCAGCAGCAGGGACAGGGTTTTGCACACCATATATTTT
>TRBJ2-3|-|TRBD2|TRBV11-3
CASSLGVPGGTDTQYF
TGTGCCAGCAGCTTAGGCGTCCCGGGAGGGACAGATACGCAGTATTTT
>TRBJ2-7|-|-|TRBV5-1
CASSKDSDYEQYF
TGCGCCAGCAGCAAGGACAGCGACTACGAGCAGTACTTC
>TRBJ2-7|many|TRBD1|TRBV5-1
CASSKDTGAYEQYF
TGCGCCAGCAGCAAAGACACAGGGGCTTACGAGCAGTACTTC
>TRBJ1-1|-|TRBD1|TRBV3-1/TRBV3-2
CASSHKTGGTEAFF
TGTGCCAGCAGCCACAAGACAGGGGGGACTGAAGCTTTCTTT
>TRBJ1-1|-|-|TRBV28
CASSRPDTAEAFF
TGTGCCAGCAGTCGCCCGGACACGGCTGAAGCTTTCTTT
>TRBJ1-2|-|TRBD1|TRBV6-5
CASSYSRTGDGYTF
TGTGCCAGCAGTTACTCCCGAACAGGGGACGGCTACACCTTC